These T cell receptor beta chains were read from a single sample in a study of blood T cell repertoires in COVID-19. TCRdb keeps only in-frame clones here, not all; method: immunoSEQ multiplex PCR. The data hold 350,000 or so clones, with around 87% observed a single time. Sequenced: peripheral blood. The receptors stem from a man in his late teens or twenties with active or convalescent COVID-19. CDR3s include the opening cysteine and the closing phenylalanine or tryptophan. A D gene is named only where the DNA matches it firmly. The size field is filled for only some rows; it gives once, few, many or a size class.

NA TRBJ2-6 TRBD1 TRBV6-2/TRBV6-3 CASSGWDRALSSGANVLTF TGTGCCAGCAGTGGATGGGACAGGGCCCTAAGCTCTGGGGCCAACGTGCTGACTTTC
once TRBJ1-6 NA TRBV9 CASSETSSYNSPLHF TGTGCCAGCAGCGAAACTAGCTCCTATAATTCACCCCTCCACTTT
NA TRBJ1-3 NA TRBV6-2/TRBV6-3 CASSYGMDCCSGNTIYF TGTGCCAGCAGTTACGGGATGGACTGTTGCTCTGGAAACACCATATATTTT
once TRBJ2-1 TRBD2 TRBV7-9 CASSPGGAGVFNEQFF TGTGCCAGCAGCCCCGGGGGTGCGGGAGTGTTCAATGAGCAGTTCTTC
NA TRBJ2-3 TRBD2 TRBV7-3 CASSLSGRATDTQYF TGTGCCAGCAGCTTATCCGGGAGGGCCACAGATACGCAGTATTTT
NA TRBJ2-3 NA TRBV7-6 CASRVDQGSTQYF TGTGCCAGCAGGGTCGACCAGGGCTCTACGCAGTATTTT
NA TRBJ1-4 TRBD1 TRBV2 CASSNSGGFEKLFF TGTGCCAGCAGTAACTCAGGGGGCTTTGAAAAACTGTTTTTT
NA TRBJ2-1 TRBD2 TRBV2 CASRDPGLALSSYNEQFF TGTGCCAGCAGGGATCCGGGACTAGCGCTAAGCTCCTACAATGAGCAGTTCTTC
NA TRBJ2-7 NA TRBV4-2 CASRLGTGREQYF TGTGCCAGCAGACTAGGGACTGGACGCGAGCAGTACTTC
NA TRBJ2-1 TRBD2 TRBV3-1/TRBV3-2 CASRSDGASGRDSYNEQFF TGTGCCAGCAGGAGCGATGGGGCTAGCGGGAGGGACTCCTACAATGAGCAGTTCTTC
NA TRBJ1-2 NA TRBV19 CASSIVRDNYGYTF TGTGCCAGTAGTATCGTGAGGGATAACTATGGCTACACCTTC
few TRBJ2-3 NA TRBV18 CASSPETGSSTDTQYF TGTGCCAGCTCACCGGAGACTGGATCTAGCACAGATACGCAGTATTTT
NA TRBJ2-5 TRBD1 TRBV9 CASSVGDRDQETQYF TGTGCCAGCAGCGTAGGCGACAGGGACCAAGAGACCCAGTACTTC
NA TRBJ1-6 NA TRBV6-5 CASVGGASFNSPLHF TGTGCCAGCGTTGGAGGGGCATCTTTCAATTCACCCCTCCACTTT
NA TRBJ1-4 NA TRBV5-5 CASSSYGGAGEKLFF TGTGCCAGCAGCTCGTACGGGGGAGCGGGCGAAAAACTGTTTTTT
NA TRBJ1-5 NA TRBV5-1 CASSFSPNQPQHF TGCGCCAGCAGCTTTAGCCCAAATCAGCCCCAGCATTTT
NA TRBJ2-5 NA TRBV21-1 CASIEGFETQYF TGTGCCAGTATTGAGGGTTTTGAGACCCAGTACTTC
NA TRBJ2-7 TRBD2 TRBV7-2 CASSYPSSGRFDEQYF TGTGCCAGCAGCTACCCGTCTAGCGGGAGATTCGACGAGCAGTACTTC
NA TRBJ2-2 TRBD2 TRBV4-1 CASRKGGGAGELFF TGCGCCAGCAGAAAAGGCGGGGGTGCCGGGGAGCTGTTTTTT
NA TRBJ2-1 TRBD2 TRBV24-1 CATSDPLAGSYNEQFF TGTGCCACCAGTGACCCACTAGCGGGGAGTTACAATGAGCAGTTCTTC
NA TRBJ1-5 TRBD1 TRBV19 CASSDRVDQPQHF TGTGCCAGTTCGGACAGGGTCGATCAGCCCCAGCATTTT
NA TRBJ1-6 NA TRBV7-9 CASSFGDYNSPLHF TGTGCCAGCAGCTTCGGGGACTATAATTCACCCCTCCACTTT
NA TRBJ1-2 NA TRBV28 CASSFVFRGYGYTF TGTGCCAGCAGTTTCGTTTTTCGGGGCTATGGCTACACCTTC
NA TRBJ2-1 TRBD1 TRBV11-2 CASSSKLPGQGAGNEQFF TGTGCCAGCAGCTCCAAGCTACCGGGACAGGGGGCTGGCAATGAGCAGTTCTTC
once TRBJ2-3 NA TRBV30 CAWSVSRQGPDTQYF TGTGCCTGGAGTGTCAGTAGGCAGGGGCCAGATACGCAGTATTTT
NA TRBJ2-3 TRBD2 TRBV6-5 CASSYSSGGVSDTQYF TGTGCCAGCAGTTATTCTAGCGGGGGGGTCTCAGATACGCAGTATTTT
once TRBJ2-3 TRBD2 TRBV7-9 CASSLTYGGGPTDTQYF TGTGCCAGCAGCTTAACGTACGGGGGAGGGCCAACAGATACGCAGTATTTT
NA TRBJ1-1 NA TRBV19 CASSIGVASTEAFF TGTGCCAGTAGTATTGGCGTCGCTAGCACTGAAGCTTTCTTT
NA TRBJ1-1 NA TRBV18 CASSPQGVGGTEAFF TGTGCCAGCTCACCACAGGGGGTGGGTGGCACTGAAGCTTTCTTT
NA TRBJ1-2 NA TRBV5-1 CASSFLFGGVYGYTF TGCGCCAGCAGCTTTCTCTTTGGGGGCGTCTATGGCTACACCTTC
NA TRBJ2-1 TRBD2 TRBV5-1 CASSLLPSGSTNEQFF TGCGCCAGCAGCTTACTACCTAGCGGGAGCACAAATGAGCAGTTCTTC
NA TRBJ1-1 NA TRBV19 CASSRLGGTEAFF TGTGCCAGTAGTAGGTTAGGGGGAACTGAAGCTTTCTTT
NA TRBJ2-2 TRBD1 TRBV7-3 CASSRQGSGELFF TGTGCCAGCAGCAGACAGGGGTCCGGGGAGCTGTTTTTT
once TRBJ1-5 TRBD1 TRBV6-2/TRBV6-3 CASSLGTGYGAQHF TGTGCCAGCAGTTTGGGGACAGGATACGGCGCCCAGCATTTT
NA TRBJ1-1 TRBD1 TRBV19 CASSDQGGWMNTEAFF TGTGCCAGTAGTGATCAAGGGGGCTGGATGAACACTGAAGCTTTCTTT
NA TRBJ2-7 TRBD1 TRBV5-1 CASSKGQGSSYEQYF TGCGCCAGCAGCAAGGGACAGGGTTCGTCCTACGAGCAGTACTTC
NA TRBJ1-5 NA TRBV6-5 CASTLREFQPQHF TGTGCCAGCACCTTGAGGGAATTTCAGCCCCAGCATTTT
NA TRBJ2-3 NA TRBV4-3 CASSPGAGNADTQYF TGCGCCAGCAGCCCCGGGGCGGGGAATGCAGATACGCAGTATTTT
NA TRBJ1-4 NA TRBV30 CAWSSGLEGDEKLFF TGTGCCTGGAGTTCCGGGTTGGAGGGAGATGAAAAACTGTTTTTT
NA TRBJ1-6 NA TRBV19 CASSTSGTYNSPLHF TGTGCCAGTAGTACTTCCGGGACATATAATTCACCCCTCCACTTT
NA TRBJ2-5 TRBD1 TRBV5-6 CASSWGTGQETQYF TGTGCCAGCAGCTGGGGGACAGGACAAGAGACCCAGTACTTC
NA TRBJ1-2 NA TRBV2 CASRRWDYGYTF TGTGCCAGCAGGCGGTGGGACTATGGCTACACCTTC
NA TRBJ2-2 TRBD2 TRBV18 CASSPPSGGNTGELFF TGTGCCAGCTCACCCCCTAGCGGAGGAAACACCGGGGAGCTGTTTTTT
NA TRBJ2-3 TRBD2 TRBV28 CASSLAGASTDTQYF TGTGCCAGCAGTTTAGCGGGAGCTAGCACAGATACGCAGTATTTT
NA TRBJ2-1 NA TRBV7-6 CASSLEGAAVWNEQFF TGTGCCAGCAGCTTAGAGGGTGCAGCGGTTTGGAATGAGCAGTTCTTC
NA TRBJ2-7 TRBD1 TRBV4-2 CASSSTGTGPYEQYF TGTGCCAGCAGCTCCACCGGGACAGGGCCCTACGAGCAGTACTTC